This T cell receptor (beta chain) was documented in a study of blood T cell repertoires in COVID-19. The wider study: COVID-19 samples, acute and convalescent, were from the United States, Italy and Spain. PBMCs, B-cell-depleted T cells, or T cells were the source of the cDNA or gDNA that made up the material.

Per the study methods: The authors estimated nucleated cell counts from reference gene primer amplification. Only in-frame clones appear in the TCRdb table, and some are missing; sequencing was by immunoSEQ multiplex PCR. D and trimming come from the DNA, and the V and J calls and clone size come from that table. The sample lists some 180,000 clones; 75% to 85% were seen once. There are 11 residues in the CDR3. Germline CDR1 and CDR2: MDHEN and SYDVKM. V was trimmed by 5 bases and J by 11 bases, leaving 10 bases between them. The chain links TRBV28 to TRBJ1-5; D remains ambiguous. Material: peripheral blood. This receptor was identified in a man between 60 and 75 years old with acute or convalescent COVID-19. CDR3 bases: TGTGCCAGCAGTACAGATTTGGCCCAGCATTTT. Amino acid sequence: CASSTDLAQHF.